The present T cell receptor (beta chain) was sequenced within a study of T cells after yellow fever vaccination. Turning to the study itself: Preparation of the low-cell-number fractions used SMART-Seq v4 Ultra Low Input. Overall study findings and caveats: Of the clonotypes, a small share occurred in both CD4 and CD8 compartments. Boosting was followed by the reappearance of most primary-vaccination clones (just under 97% CD4, 85% to 90% CD8).

Regarding this clonotype: Antigen specificity is unknown.

Production of TCR cDNA was by 5'RACE template switching, which also added a universal primer site and UMIs. One entry per CDR3 protein results from TCRdb running MiXCR on the 5' RACE reads. The sample holds some 320,000 distinct CDR3 sequences, around 10% seen once. V gave up 4 bases and J gave up 4 bases, with 14 bases separating them. This CDR3 region has 14 residues. Germline V gives CDR1 SGHRS, CDR2 YFSETQ. This specimen was CD4+ T cells sorted from PBMCs, taken 5 days after the yellow fever booster vaccination. The receptor was isolated from a young man who received the YFV17D yellow fever vaccine. The V call is TRBV5-1, the J call TRBJ1-2; no clear D gene. Here the CDR3 reads CASSPGEFGYGYTF. The CDR3 coding sequence is TGCGCCAGCAGCCCTGGAGAGTTCGGCTATGGCTACACCTTC.